Shown below are 2 T cell receptor beta chains from a single sample sequenced in a study of CD8+ T cells in alopecia areata. TCR sequencing used cDNA made by reverse transcription of extracted RNA. The table came from immunoSEQ multiplex PCR; TCRdb's copy has only in-frame clones and leaves some out. The data contain around 200,000 clones, about three fifths of them seen just once; the ten biggest clones take up more than 3.5%. Described treatment: oral pan-JAK inhibitor, 5-10 mg twice daily. The specimen was CD4+ T cells sorted from blood, collected at week 4, from a patient treated with tofacitinib. The receptors derive from a human donor with alopecia areata.

The chain is built from TRBV9 and TRBJ2-3, with 8 bases identical to TRBD2. Germline lookup yields CDR1 SGDLS and CDR2 YYNGEE. The CDR3 is 15 amino acids. J lost 1 base, V lost 4 bases, and 5 bases had no gene match. The CDR3 sequence is CASSPGGGGTDTQYF. The DNA for the CDR3 is TGTGCCAGCAGCCCCGGGGGGGGCGGCACAGATACGCAGTATTTT.

The chain employs TRBV29-1 and TRBJ2-3; 7 bases align to TRBD2. The length of the CDR3 is 12 residues. CDR1 is SQVTM and CDR2 is ANQGSEA in the germline V gene. The CDR3 loop reads CSLGRGEDTQYF. CDR3 DNA: TGCAGTCTTGGACGGGGGGAAGATACGCAGTATTTT.